What follows are 9 T cell receptor beta chains derived from one specimen sequenced in a study of T cells in women clearing cervical HPV infection. Assay used: immunoSEQ multiplex PCR; TCRdb lists only in-frame clones, some missing. This sample's table reports fewer than 40,000 clones. The sample consisted of blood buffy coat. These receptor sequences come from a woman between 18 and 70 years old with a cervical HPV16 infection that either progressed to CIN3+ or cleared (not recorded which).

A word on this clone: The CDR3 end is not reached by the read, which stops 3 residues before it; the germline J gene fills it in. This chain uses TRBV5-4 with TRBJ1-1; D gene unclear. The length of the CDR3 is 13 residues. Per the germline V gene, CDR1 is SGHNT and CDR2 is YYREEE (reference sequence). Between the trimmed V and J ends, which lost 4 bases and 7 bases, there was a span of 14 bases. Here the CDR3 reads CASSPGLGLEAFF. The CDR3 DNA, read in part, is TGTGCCAGCAGCCCCGGTCTGGGCCTTGAA.

Regarding this clone: The read ends 3 residues before the CDR3 terminus; that terminus is restored from the germline J gene. The chain couples TRBV20-1 to TRBJ1-1, with D unclear. This CDR3 has 13 residues. V was pared by 4 bases and J by 7 bases, with 16 bases between. Germline loops: CDR1 DFQATT, CDR2 SNEGSKA (reference sequence). This CDR3 reads CSATPFTQSEAFF. CDR3 bases read: TGCAGTGCTACCCCATTTACACAGAGTGAA.

A note on this clone: The read gets to within 3 residues of the CDR3 end, and the germline J gene fills in the rest. The chain uses TRBV7-9 and TRBJ1-6, with D perhaps TRBD1 (6 bases). Germline CDR1 and CDR2: SEHNR and FQNEAQ (reference sequence). The CDR3 loop spans 15 amino acids. V was shortened by 6 bases and J by 6 bases, with 15 bases between the two germline ends. CDR3 protein: CASSRQGIGNSPLHF. The part of the CDR3 DNA that was read is TGTGCCAGCAGTCGTCAGGGGATAGGTAATTCACCC.

Regarding this clone: The read terminates 3 residues before the CDR3 end, so the remaining end is supplied by the germline J gene. The chain links TRBV5-5 to TRBJ2-2; no reliable D call. Germline V lookup: CDR1 SGHKS, CDR2 YYEKEE (reference sequence). The length of the CDR3 is 15 residues. V was trimmed by 4 bases and J by 0 bases, leaving 10 bases between them. The chain's CDR3 is CASSQTAANTGELFF. Incomplete CDR3 DNA: TGTGCCAGCAGCCAAACAGCAGCGAACACCGGGGAG.

Of note for this clone: The CDR3 extends 3 residues past the end of the read, so its final part is completed from the germline J gene. This sequence joins TRBV5-1 and TRBJ2-1, with TRBD1 matching 7 bases. The length of the CDR3 is 17 residues. Germline CDR1 SGHRS, CDR2 YFSETQ. The trim removed 4 bases at V and 3 bases at J, leaving 13 bases unmatched. CDR3 amino acids: CASSMYTTGTVYNEQFF. CDR3 bases read: TGCGCCAGCAGCATGTATACGACCGGGACAGTCTACAATGAG.

As to this clone: The read stops 3 residues short of the end of the CDR3; the missing end is completed from the germline J gene. This chain uses TRBV11-2 with TRBJ2-6, with a possible D match to TRBD2 (6 bases). V was shortened by 2 bases and J by 2 bases, with 7 bases between the two germline ends. The CDR3 consists of 15 residues. Germline CDR1 and CDR2: SGHAT and FQNNGV. This CDR3 reads CASSLPGAGANVLTF. The CDR3 bases that were read are TGTGCCAGCAGCTTACCGGGGGCTGGGGCCAACGTC.

Note on this clone: The observed sequence ends 3 residues before the CDR3 terminus, with the missing tail filled in from the germline J gene. Other DNA sequences of this sample code for an identical CDR3. The chain is built from TRBV2 and TRBJ2-2; 13 bases align to TRBD2. CDR3 length: 15 residues. CDR1 and CDR2 from the germline V gene are SNHLY and FYNNEI. The ends lost 4 bases at V and 4 bases at J; junction bases unmatched: 0. This CDR3 reads CASSGLAGGTGELFF. The CDR3 DNA, read in part, is TGTGCCAGCAGTGGACTAGCGGGGGGCACCGGGGAG.

A remark on this clone: The CDR3 goes on 3 residues after the read ends, and that part is filled in from the germline J gene. The rearrangement uses TRBV10-3 and TRBJ2-5, with 11 bases that match TRBD2. The germline V gene encodes CDR1 ENHRY and CDR2 SYGVKD. The CDR3 runs 16 residues. With 6 bases clipped from V and 2 bases from J, the junction kept 8 bases outside the gene matches. CDR3 sequence reads: CAISSPSGGQQETQYF. The sequenced part of the CDR3 DNA is TGTGCCATCAGCTCTCCTAGCGGGGGGCAGCAAGAGACC.

With regard to this clone: With the read ending 3 residues before the CDR3 end, the germline J gene is used to fill in that end. This sequence joins TRBV5-6 and TRBJ1-5; no reliable D call. The CDR3 contains 15 residues. Deletions cut 0 bases from V and 0 bases from J, with 7 bases between. Germline V gene sequence: CDR1 SGHDT, CDR2 YYEEEE. The CDR3 bases that were read are TGTGCCAGCAGCTTGGACAGTCATAGCAATCAGCCC. Translating it yields CASSLDSHSNQP. The full-length CDR3 reads as CASSLDSHSNQPQHF.